Presented here are 18 T cell receptor beta chains from one specimen sequenced in a study of naive CD8 T cells in extremely preterm neonates. Elective cesarean births at roughly 35-41 weeks, without labor or membrane rupture, supplied the cord blood. Using immunoSEQ multiplex PCR, the repertoire was profiled, and TCRdb retains in-frame clones only, with some absent. Of roughly 5,000 clones in the sample, roughly 97% were seen once. The specimen sequenced was naive CD8+ T cells from cord blood. The receptor set was obtained from a newborn in good health.

This sequence joins TRBV4-2 and TRBJ1-2, with 9 bases fitting TRBD1. With V trimmed by 5 bases and J by 0 bases, 10 bases remained unmatched. Germline V gene lookup returns CDR1 LGHNA and CDR2 YNFKEQ. The CDR3 sequence is 17 residues long. The CDR3, as DNA: TGTGCCAGCAGCTCGCGGACAGGGGTATTGGCTAACTATGGCTACACCTTC. It translates to CASSSRTGVLANYGYTF.

This clone was observed a handful of times. This chain uses TRBV21-1 with TRBJ1-3. TRBV21-1 is assigned pseudogene status. The CDR3 has 10 residues. The CDR3 spells CASGDFAIYF. Here the CDR3 DNA reads TGTGCCAGCGGGGACTTTGCCATATATTTT.

This clone was observed a single time. The rearrangement links TRBV5-1 to TRBJ2-3; 11 bases are a match to TRBD2. This CDR3 has 15 residues. V lost 2 bases, J lost 2 bases, and 1 base stayed unmatched. Looked up from germline, CDR1 is SGHRS and CDR2 is YFSETQ. The CDR3 loop is CASSLLAGATDTQYF. In DNA, the CDR3 is TGCGCCAGCAGCTTACTAGCGGGGGCCACAGATACGCAGTATTTT. Variable domain in full (rest from reference TRBV5-1 and TRBJ2-3): KAGVTQTPRYLIKTRGQQVTLSCSPISGHRSVSWYQQTPGQGLQFLFEYFSETQRNKGNFPGRFSGRQFSNSRSEMNVSTLELGDSALYLCASSLLAGATDTQYFGPGTRLTVL.

The gene calls are TRBV10-3 and TRBJ2-5, with 7 bases identical to TRBD2. Germline CDR1 and CDR2: ENHRY and SYGVKD. Trimming took 5 bases from V and 1 from J; bases not matched to a gene: 10. The CDR3 is made up of 16 amino acids. CDR3 sequence (DNA): TGTGCCATCAGTATAGGAGGGGAGGGGACCCAAGAGACCCAGTACTTC. This translates into CAISIGGEGTQETQYF.

The chain has TRBV5-6 and TRBJ2-3, with D maybe TRBD2 (6 bases). Trimming stripped 1 base from V and 5 bases from J, with 8 bases between. The CDR3 has 13 amino acids. Germline values: CDR1 SGHDT, CDR2 YYEEEE. CDR3 amino acids: CASSLWGEDTQYF. DNA of the CDR3: TGTGCCAGCAGCTTGTGGGGGGAAGATACGCAGTATTTT.

V and J are TRBV14 and TRBJ2-1; 10 bases align to TRBD2. Trimming at V came to 1 base and at J to 8 bases, leaving 5 bases not matched to a gene. CDR3 length: 15 residues. In germline, CDR1 is SGHDN, CDR2 FVKESK. The CDR3, as DNA: TGTGCCAGCAGCCAAGGGACTAGCGGCGGGGATGAGCAGTTCTTC. This sequence encodes CASSQGTSGGDEQFF.

This chain connects TRBV2 to TRBJ2-1; 7 positions agree with TRBD2. Trimming cost V 0 bases and J 7 bases; bases outside gene matches: 15. The CDR3 totals 18 residues. The germline V gene encodes CDR1 SNHLY and CDR2 FYNNEI. As DNA, the CDR3 is TGTGCCAGCAGTGAAGCTCCTCGAACTAGCGTCCTTACAAATGAGCAGTTCTTC. Translating gives CASSEAPRTSVLTNEQFF.

The chain is built from TRBV10-3 and TRBJ1-4; D not certain. The CDR3 length is 18 residues. Trimming stripped 0 bases from V and 6 bases from J, with 20 bases between. In germline, CDR1 is ENHRY, CDR2 SYGVKD. CDR3 region: CAISESKLRPGDDEKLFF. The CDR3 DNA reads as TGTGCCATCAGTGAGTCGAAACTGCGACCTGGAGACGATGAAAAACTGTTTTTT.

The rearrangement joins TRBV14 to TRBJ2-1, with D maybe TRBD1 (5 bases). Trimming removed 0 bases from V and 7 bases from J, with 10 bases in between. The CDR3 loop spans 14 amino acids. CDR1 and CDR2 from the germline V gene are SGHDN and FVKESK. The CDR3 coding sequence is TGTGCCAGCAGCCAAGATGGGGCTATAAATGAGCAGTTCTTC. Translating gives CASSQDGAINEQFF.

The chain carries TRBV19 and TRBJ1-2; D is unresolved. Germline loops: CDR1 LNHDA, CDR2 SQIVND (reference sequence). The CDR3 totals 12 residues. V was trimmed by 3 bases and J by 6 bases, leaving 8 bases between them. The CDR3 loop reads CASSIPGNGYTF. CDR3 bases: TGTGCCAGTAGTATCCCGGGAAATGGCTACACCTTC.

The V and J genes are TRBV27 and TRBJ2-1; 11 positions match TRBD2. The CDR3 length is 15 residues. CDR1 is MNHEY and CDR2 is SMNVEV in the germline V gene (reference sequence). Germline trimming cut 4 bases from V and 4 bases from J; bases unmatched to any gene: 3. As DNA, the CDR3 is TGTGCCAGCAGTTCCAGACTAGCGGGGTACAATGAGCAGTTCTTC. Translation: CASSSRLAGYNEQFF.

V gene TRBV12-2 combines with J gene TRBJ2-1; the table's D call, TRBD2, has no DNA check behind it. TRBV12-2 is deemed a pseudogene. The CDR3 is 17 residues long. The CDR3 DNA follows: TGTGCAAGTCGCTTATCGGCGGGGACTCGTTCCTACAATGAGCAGTTCTTC. It codes for CASRLSAGTRSYNEQFF.

The CDR3 nucleotides read TGTGCCAGTAGTTACTCCCCCCGGGGGAACACTGAAGCTTTCTTT. It specifies CASSYSPRGNTEAFF. The chain is built from TRBV19 and TRBJ1-1; unclear D gene. Per the germline V gene, CDR1 is LNHDA and CDR2 is SQIVND (reference sequence). This CDR3 contains 15 residues. The germline V and J ends were trimmed by 5 bases and 1 base, with 14 bases remaining between them. The full variable domain, in which reference TRBV19 and TRBJ1-1 provide the parts outside the CDR3, is DGGITQSPKYLFRKEGQNVTLSCEQNLNHDAMYWYRQDPGQGLRLIYYSQIVNDFQKGDIAEGYSVSREKKESFPLTVTSAQKNPTAFYLCASSYSPRGNTEAFFGQGTRLTVV.

The chain carries TRBV7-3 and TRBJ2-2; 11 bases match TRBD1. The CDR3 covers 15 residues. V lost 5 bases to trimming and J lost 6 bases; unmatched junction nucleotides: 5. Germline V gene lookup returns CDR1 SGHTA and CDR2 FQGTGA. CDR3 region: CASSLRDRGAGELFF. CDR3 sequence (DNA): TGTGCCAGCAGCCTCCGGGACAGGGGGGCCGGGGAGCTGTTTTTT.

The gene calls are TRBV2 and TRBJ1-1; 8 bases align to TRBD1. V gave up 3 bases and J gave up 5 bases; unmatched junction bases: 8. The CDR3 runs to 15 residues. CDR1 is SNHLY and CDR2 is FYNNEI in the germline V gene. The CDR3 here is CASSDTTGGGTEAFF. CDR3 coding DNA: TGTGCCAGCAGTGATACCACAGGGGGAGGGACTGAAGCTTTCTTT.

This rearrangement joins TRBV5-6 to TRBJ2-2; tentative D call: TRBD2 (6 bases). CDR1 is SGHDT, CDR2 YYEEEE, per germline. The V end lost 3 bases, the J end lost 7 bases, and 10 bases lay between the germline ends. This CDR3 comprises 13 residues. The CDR3 DNA reads as TGTGCCAGCAGCTCGGCCGGGGGCGGGGAGCTGTTTTTT. Its protein is CASSSAGGGELFF.

This rearrangement joins TRBV27 to TRBJ1-5, with D possibly being TRBD1 (6 bases). The CDR3 has 16 amino acids. Trimming took 3 bases from V and 2 from J, leaving 14 bases between them. Germline V CDR1 and CDR2: MNHEY, SMNVEV (reference sequence). The CDR3 spells CASSFTGRGGNQPQHF. For the CDR3, the DNA is TGTGCCAGCAGTTTTACCGGCAGGGGAGGCAATCAGCCCCAGCATTTT.

The chain carries TRBV27 and TRBJ2-7, with 8 bases identical to TRBD1. The V and J ends lost 4 bases and 0 bases, in that order; junction bases with no gene match: 8. The CDR3 has 16 amino acids. Per germline, CDR1 MNHEY and CDR2 SMNVEV (reference sequence). The CDR3 is CASSSSTGQVSYEQYF. As DNA, the CDR3 is TGTGCCAGCAGTTCATCCACGGGACAGGTCTCCTACGAGCAGTACTTC.